This T cell receptor beta chain was captured in a study of radiotherapy plus CTLA-4 blockade in lung cancer. For the study at large: Of all patients, about 17% responded objectively and around 31% showed disease control.

The germline gives CDR1 SGHRS, CDR2 YFSETQ. V was pared by 0 bases and J by 0 bases, with 10 bases between. The CDR3 covers 16 residues. Lung cancer patients with chemo-refractory metastatic non-small-cell disease were given focal radiation plus CTLA-4 blockade with ipilimumab. TCRdb's copy holds only in-frame clones and misses some; the assay was immunoSEQ multiplex PCR. This repertoire shows 50,000 to 65,000 clones, 70% to 85% found once; its top ten account for roughly 17%. The chain combines TRBV5-1 with TRBJ1-3; no reliable D call. The sample consisted of peripheral blood, taken from a patient treated with radiotherapy plus ipilimumab. The TCR comes from a human donor with non-small cell lung cancer who had a complete response to radiotherapy plus ipilimumab. The CDR3 sequence is CASSLGYSLSGNTIYF. DNA of the CDR3: TGCGCCAGCAGCTTGGGGTACAGCCTCTCTGGAAACACCATATATTTT.